Below, 30 T cell receptor beta chains from the same sample are listed, as sequenced in a study of metastatic and nonmetastatic thyroid tumors. All patients reached thyroid surgery having received no treatment beforehand. TCRdb re-called clones via MiXCR from the PCR reads. Of roughly 89,000 clones listed, approximately 12% are singletons. The sequencing input was tumor tissue. Every receptor here comes from a female donor with papillary thyroid cancer or a benign thyroid nodule (not recorded which). Some clones in this sample may be carry-over from other donors' samples.

This clone was observed many times. The J gene is TRBJ2-5, the V gene TRBV4-1; 9 bases are a match to TRBD1. CDR3 length: 13 residues. Germline assignment: CDR1 MGHRA and CDR2 YSYEKL. J was trimmed by 2 bases and V by 8 bases; bases with no gene match: 3. The DNA of the CDR3 is TGCGCCAGCCTGGGACAGGGACAAGAGACCCAGTACTTC. As protein: CASLGQGQETQYF.

This clone was seen ten or more times. The rearrangement uses TRBV28 and TRBJ1-2; D is unclear. This CDR3 region has 13 residues. Germline-derived CDR1 and CDR2 are MDHEN and SYDVKM. The ends were cut back, 1 base at V and 8 bases at J, with 11 bases in the middle. The CDR3 is CASSLLGGLGYTF. The DNA of the CDR3 is TGTGCCAGCAGTTTATTGGGAGGGCTCGGCTACACCTTC.

This clone was seen ten or more times. This specimen includes other DNA sequences encoding the same CDR3. This chain uses TRBV27 with TRBJ2-7; TRBD1 or TRBD2 may be the D gene (5 bases each). CDR3 length: 14 residues. Germline V lookup: CDR1 MNHEY, CDR2 SMNVEV (reference sequence). Deletions cut 6 bases from V and 7 bases from J, with 19 bases between. The CDR3 region is CASRKTGTRGEQYF. The CDR3 bases are TGTGCCAGCAGAAAAACCGGGACCCGCGGGGAGCAGTACTTC.

Worth noting for this clone: A single base separates this from a much larger clone, so it may be a read error. The CDR3 bases are TGTGCCAGCAGCTTGGACTCGAGTTCGGTACAAGAGACCAAGTACTTC. As protein: CASSLDSSSVQETKYF. The chain is built from TRBV5-4 and TRBJ2-5, with no clear D. The CDR3 loop spans 16 amino acids. The V gene's germline CDR1 is SGHNT and CDR2 YYREEE (reference sequence).

There are many counts of this clone. V gene TRBV7-9 combines with J gene TRBJ2-1; D call uncertain. V was clipped by 1 base and J by 0 bases, with 4 bases between them. There are 14 residues in the CDR3. The V gene's germline CDR1 is SEHNR and CDR2 FQNEAQ (reference sequence). The DNA for the CDR3 is TGTGCCAGCAGCTTAGGGAGCTCCTACAATGAGCAGTTCTTC. Its protein is CASSLGSSYNEQFF.

This clone was observed at least ten times. The rearrangement uses TRBV7-8 and TRBJ1-3, with D hard to call. In germline, CDR1 is SGHVS, CDR2 FQNEAQ. There are 18 residues in the CDR3. V lost 4 bases to trimming and J lost 2 bases, with 21 bases between them. CDR3 nucleotide sequence: TGTGCCAGCAGCTCCCAGCGCCTCGCTGGCCGGACTGGAAACACCATATATTTT. Protein sequence: CASSSQRLAGRTGNTIYF. Full variable domain (missing parts from reference TRBV7-8 and TRBJ1-3): GAGVSQSPRYKVAKRGQDVALRCDPISGHVSLFWYQQALGQGPEFLTYFQNEAQLDKSGLPSDRFFAERPEGSVSTLKIQRTQQEDSAVYLCASSSQRLAGRTGNTIYFGEGSWLTVV.

Comment on this clone: Other DNA sequences from this sample encode an identical CDR3 as well. The J gene is TRBJ2-2, the V gene TRBV11-2; 8 nucleotides match TRBD2. This CDR3 has 19 residues. Germline V gene lookup returns CDR1 SGHAT and CDR2 FQNNGV. The J segment lost 4 bases and the V segment lost 4 bases, leaving 17 bases of the junction unmatched. CDR3 DNA: TGTGCCAGCAGCTGGGGGAGCGTGGCGGGAGGTTGGGGCACCGGGGAGCTGTTTTTT. It codes for CASSWGSVAGGWGTGELFF.

The table lists this clone with many counts. The germline gene is not matched at one end of the junction; a read error may be the cause. The J gene is TRBJ2-3, the V gene TRBV10-2; the match to TRBD1 covers 8 bases. Per germline, CDR1 WSHSY and CDR2 SAAADI. CDR3 length equals 17 residues. As DNA, the CDR3 is TGCGCCAGCAGCTCCAAGAGGACAGGGAACGTTACAGATATGCAGTATTTT. It specifies CASSSKRTGNVTDMQYF.

Regarding this clone: A junction boundary mismatches the germline segment, possibly from a read error. The rearrangement uses TRBV9 and TRBJ2-3; D is uncertain. The germline V gene has CDR1 SGDLS and CDR2 YYNGEE. The length of the CDR3 is 12 residues. The CDR3 nucleotides are TGTACCAGCAGCGTAGTGGCAGATACGCAGTATTTT. Residues: CTSSVVADTQYF.

This clone was seen many times. The same CDR3 arises from other DNA sequences in this sample as well. The chain uses TRBV2 and TRBJ2-5, with D possibly TRBD2 on 6 matching bases. Germline V gene data show CDR1 as SNHLY and CDR2 as FYNNEI. The CDR3 contains 13 residues. The V gene lost 8 bases and the J gene lost 1 base, with 11 bases spanning the gap. The CDR3 nucleotides are TGTGCCAGCCGGAAAGCGGGCCAAGAGACCCAGTACTTC. Residues: CASRKAGQETQYF. Supplemented by reference TRBV2 and TRBJ2-5, the full variable domain reads EPEVTQTPSHQVTQMGQEVILRCVPISNHLYFYWYRQILGQKVEFLVSFYNNEISEKSEIFDDQFSVERPDGSNFTLKIRSTKLEDSAMYFCASRKAGQETQYFGPGTRLLVL.

This clone was observed a handful of times. The CDR3 loop reads CSARDLEGQAYEQYF. CDR3 nucleotides: TGCAGTGCTAGAGATCTAGAGGGGCAGGCCTACGAGCAGTACTTC. This rearrangement joins TRBV20-1 to TRBJ2-7; D might be TRBD1 or TRBD2, each matching 5 bases. This CDR3 region has 15 residues. V dropped 0 bases and J dropped 2 bases, with 14 bases sitting between them. CDR1 DFQATT and CDR2 SNEGSKA come from the germline V gene (reference sequence).

This clone was seen ten or more times. The chain carries TRBV10-3 and TRBJ2-7; possible D gene TRBD2, 7 bases. The CDR3 is 15 amino acids. Germline values: CDR1 ENHRY, CDR2 SYGVKD. Trimming removed 1 base at V and 2 bases at J, with 12 bases between. DNA for the CDR3: TGTGCCATCAGTGAGTGGGGGGGGCATGCCTACGAGCAGTACTTC. Translating it yields CAISEWGGHAYEQYF.

This clone appeared many times. The chain uses TRBV19 and TRBJ1-2; D might be TRBD1 (5 bases). The CDR3 has 16 residues. Trimming took off 6 bases at V and 4 bases at J, with 21 bases between the two ends. CDR1 and CDR2 (germline): LNHDA, SQIVND (reference sequence). CDR3 sequence reads: CASRPGMGGIFYGYTF. In DNA form, the CDR3 reads TGTGCCAGTAGGCCGGGAATGGGGGGTATTTTCTATGGCTACACCTTC.

This clone was picked up many times. The J gene is TRBJ2-5, the V gene TRBV6-1, with a tentative D call TRBD2 (6 bases). The CDR3 runs to 13 residues. Germline CDR1 is MNHNS and CDR2 is SASEGT. Trimming stripped 8 bases from V and 4 bases from J, with 14 bases between. The CDR3: CASGGTGRETQYF. The DNA of the CDR3 is TGTGCCAGCGGCGGGACGGGCAGAGAGACCCAGTACTTC.

This clone has at least ten counts. This sequence joins TRBV11-2 and TRBJ1-2, with D uncertain. CDR1 and CDR2 (germline): SGHAT, FQNNGV. Deletions cut 0 bases from V and 4 bases from J, with 6 bases between. This CDR3 contains 13 residues. As DNA, the CDR3 is TGTGCCAGCAGCTTAGACGCCAGCTATGGCTACACCTTC. The encoded protein is CASSLDASYGYTF.

The rearrangement uses TRBV20-1 and TRBJ2-7; 8 bases agree with TRBD2. The CDR3 covers 13 residues. Trimming removed 5 bases from V and 2 bases from J; junction bases left unmatched: 5. Germline V CDR1 and CDR2: DFQATT, SNEGSKA (reference sequence). The CDR3 DNA reads as TGCAGTGCTCTGGGGCGGGGGGCCTACGAGCAGTACTTC. This encodes CSALGRGAYEQYF.

The table lists this clone with a few counts. With a much larger clone just one base away, this may be a read error. The V gene is TRBV6-1, the J gene TRBJ2-4, with a weak D call TRBD2 (5 bases). Germline V gene sequence: CDR1 MNHNS, CDR2 SASEGT. This CDR3 has 15 amino acids. For the CDR3, the DNA is TGTGCCAGCAGTCAATATCCTCTAGCCAAAAACACTCAGTACTTC. This translates into CASSQYPLAKNTQYF.

This clone was counted a few times. This may arise from a read error, as a much more abundant clone is one base away. The rearrangement links TRBV2 to TRBJ2-3, with a weak D call TRBD2 (7 bases). Trimming shortened V by 7 bases and J by 7 bases, and 21 bases separated the two germline ends. The CDR3 consists of 15 residues. CDR1 and CDR2 from the germline V gene are SNHLY and FYNNEI. CDR3 loop: CASKGGHPNPHTQYF. CDR3 DNA sequence: TGTGCCAGCAAGGGGGGGCACCCTAATCCACATACGCAGTATTTT.

This clone was seen more than once but under ten times. This chain uses TRBV3-1 with TRBJ2-5, with D tentatively TRBD2 (7 bases). The CDR3 extends over 15 amino acids. Germline-derived CDR1 and CDR2 are LGHDT and YNNKEL (reference sequence). The ends were cut back, 4 bases at V and 3 bases at J, with 15 bases in the middle. The CDR3 DNA reads TGTGCCAGCAGCCCCTGGGAGGGGGGGAAAGAGACCCAGTACTTC. Encoded protein: CASSPWEGGKETQYF.

As to this clone: A much larger clone lies one base from this, so it may be a read error. The chain is built from TRBV2 and TRBJ2-1, with D unresolved. CDR1 is SNHLY and CDR2 is FYNNEI in the germline V gene. The CDR3 is 12 amino acids. V lost 2 bases to trimming and J lost 9 bases, with 8 bases between them. The CDR3 DNA reads TGTGCCAGCAGTGAACGGACCTTTGAGCAGTTCTTC. As protein: CASSERTFEQFF.

This clone was recorded many times. This chain uses TRBV20-1 with TRBJ1-4; D is unclear. CDR1 and CDR2 from the germline V gene are DFQATT and SNEGSKA (reference sequence). V gave up 3 bases and J gave up 5 bases, with 10 bases separating them. The length of the CDR3 is 13 residues. Here the CDR3 reads CSASSSINEKLFF. The CDR3 DNA is TGCAGTGCTAGTAGCAGCATAAATGAAAAACTGTTTTTT.

This clone has a count of ten or more. The rearrangement joins TRBV20-1 to TRBJ1-1; tentatively, D is TRBD1 (5 bases). The V gene's germline CDR1 is DFQATT and CDR2 SNEGSKA (reference sequence). The CDR3 extends over 14 amino acids. Trimming took 6 bases from V and 6 from J, leaving 20 bases between them. DNA for the CDR3: TGCAGTGCCATCTTCGAGACAGCTACACCTGAAGCTTTCTTT. Its protein product is CSAIFETATPEAFF.

This clone was detected ten times or more. The chain carries TRBV29-1 and TRBJ2-7; TRBD1 matches 9 bases. The CDR3 is made up of 12 amino acids. CDR1 and CDR2 from the germline V gene are SQVTM and ANQGSEA. Trimming took 6 bases from V and 5 from J; bases not matched to a gene: 5. The CDR3 sequence: CSVGGTGNEQYF. The CDR3 bases are TGCAGCGTGGGTGGGACAGGGAACGAGCAGTACTTC.

This clone was seen many times. The chain has TRBV12-5 and TRBJ1-2, with 7 bases matching TRBD1. CDR1 LGHNT and CDR2 FRNRAP come from the germline V gene. V gave up 7 bases and J gave up 7 bases; unmatched junction bases: 9. There are 13 residues in the CDR3. Here the CDR3 DNA reads TGTGCTAGTGTCCAGGGGGGTTCGGGTGGCTACACCTTC. Its protein is CASVQGGSGGYTF. Using reference TRBV12-5 and TRBJ1-2 for the parts outside the CDR3, the full variable domain is DARVTQTPRHKVTEMGQEVTMRCQPILGHNTVFWYRQTMMQGLELLAYFRNRAPLDDSGMPKDRFSAEMPDATLATLKIQPSEPRDSAVYFCASVQGGSGGYTFGSGTRLTVV.

As concerns this clone: A much larger clone lies one base from this, so it may be a read error. The chain employs TRBV4-2 and TRBJ2-3; 8 positions agree with TRBD2. V was pared by 0 bases and J by 2 bases, with 4 bases of the junction left unmatched. The CDR3 runs 16 residues. Germline-derived CDR1 and CDR2 are LGHNA and YNFKEQ. The CDR3 region has the DNA TGTGCCAGCAGCCAAGAGTTCGGGGGGGACACAGATACGCAGTATTTT. Translating gives CASSQEFGGDTDTQYF.

This clone was counted at least ten times. J is TRBJ2-3 and V is TRBV18; 9 positions agree with TRBD2. The CDR3 totals 14 residues. Germline V gene lookup returns CDR1 KGHSH and CDR2 LQKENI. V shed 1 base and J 10 bases; nucleotides not matched to a gene: 6. This CDR3 is CASSPLPREGPQYF. For the CDR3, the DNA is TGTGCCAGCTCACCACTCCCGCGGGAGGGACCGCAGTATTTT.

This chain's CDR3 is CASSISRSSYNEQFF. In DNA form, the CDR3 reads TGTGCCAGTAGTATTTCTAGGAGCTCCTACAATGAGCAGTTCTTC. V and J are TRBV19 and TRBJ2-1; D is undetermined. The V gene lost 3 bases and the J gene lost 0 bases, with 9 bases spanning the gap. Germline loops: CDR1 LNHDA, CDR2 SQIVND (reference sequence). This CDR3 region has 15 residues.

This clone was counted at least ten times. The chain joins TRBV19 to TRBJ2-3; 7 nucleotides agree with TRBD1. This CDR3 is 17 amino acids long. Germline CDR1 LNHDA, CDR2 SQIVND (reference sequence). Trimming took 6 bases from V and 2 from J; bases not matched to a gene: 14. The CDR3 region is CASSPRRGTLTTDTQYF. The CDR3 nucleotides read TGTGCCAGTAGCCCACGCAGGGGGACCCTCACCACAGATACGCAGTATTTT.

This clone was seen repeatedly, ten times or more. Relative to the germline gene, one junction end is altered; a read error may explain this. The identical CDR3 is also encoded by other nucleotide sequences in the sample. The rearrangement uses TRBV7-7 and TRBJ2-1; 10 nucleotides line up with TRBD2. The CDR3 is 15 residues long. CDR1 is SSHAT, CDR2 FNYEAQ, per germline (reference sequence). CDR3 in DNA: TGTGCTAGCAGCTTAGCTAGCGGGAGCGGGGCCCGGGAGTTCTTC. It is translated as CASSLASGSGAREFF.

This clone was found many times. The chain uses TRBV28 and TRBJ1-3; no firm D call. V was shortened by 4 bases and J by 0 bases, with 10 bases between the two germline ends. Germline V CDR1 and CDR2: MDHEN, SYDVKM. The CDR3 length is 15 residues. In nucleotides, the CDR3 is TGTGCCAGCAGTTCGGACGATAACTCTGGAAACACCATATATTTT. Amino acid sequence: CASSSDDNSGNTIYF.